These T cell receptor beta chains were read from a single sample in a study of pediatric ulcerative colitis. Sequencing used immunoSEQ multiplex PCR; TCRdb keeps in-frame clones, though not all of them. The top ten hold 3% to 4.5% of the sample, which has 40,000 to 60,000 clones, about 78% seen once. Input material: gut tissue. The receptors originated from a girl between 5 and 17 years old with moderate ulcerative colitis. The CDR3 runs from the conserved cysteine through the conserved F or W. Each record gives: J gene, V gene, D gene, clone size, CDR3 protein, CDR3 DNA. A D gene is named only where the DNA matches it firmly. Where a row states a size, it is once, few, many or the class of an expanded clone; other rows omit it.

TRBJ1-5 | TRBV19 | . | . | CASSIWQGQNQPQHF | TGTGCCAGTAGTATATGGCAGGGGCAAAATCAGCCCCAGCATTTT
TRBJ1-6 | TRBV6-5 | . | . | CASRDSYNSPLHF | TGTGCCAGCAGAGATTCCTATAATTCACCCCTCCACTTT
TRBJ2-7 | TRBV14 | . | . | CASSQGYEQYF | TGTGCCAGCAGCCAGGGTTACGAGCAGTACTTC
TRBJ2-6 | TRBV19 | . | once | CASSIDHRPGANVLTF | TGTGCCAGTAGTATAGATCATCGCCCTGGGGCCAACGTCCTGACTTTC
TRBJ2-5 | TRBV11-2 | TRBD2 | . | CASSLDRLAGRGGETQYF | TGTGCCAGCAGCTTAGATAGACTAGCGGGCCGAGGAGGAGAGACCCAGTACTTC
TRBJ2-7 | TRBV29-1 | TRBD2 | . | CSVGALAGSSYEQYF | TGCAGCGTTGGGGCATTAGCGGGAAGCTCCTACGAGCAGTACTTC
TRBJ2-2 | TRBV5-4 | . | few | CASSLKRDAGELFF | TGTGCCAGCAGCTTAAAAAGGGACGCCGGGGAGCTGTTTTTT
TRBJ2-1 | TRBV18 | . | . | CASSPPSQSNEQFF | TGTGCCAGCTCACCACCTTCCCAAAGTAATGAGCAGTTCTTC
TRBJ2-1 | TRBV11-2 | TRBD1 | few | CASSSGAGGEQFF | TGTGCCAGCAGCTCAGGGGCAGGGGGCGAGCAGTTCTTC
TRBJ2-7 | TRBV30 | . | . | CAWSGTGRDEQYF | TGTGCCTGGAGTGGAACAGGGCGGGACGAGCAGTACTTC
TRBJ1-1 | TRBV4-2 | TRBD1 | . | CASSQPGQGAGTEAFF | TGTGCCAGCAGCCAACCGGGACAGGGGGCTGGAACTGAAGCTTTCTTT
TRBJ1-5 | TRBV4-3 | . | . | CASSQDSGRDLPQHF | TGCGCCAGCAGCCAAGATTCAGGCAGGGATTTGCCCCAGCATTTT
TRBJ2-7 | TRBV29-1 | . | . | CSVTGTYEQYF | TGCAGCGTTACCGGGACCTACGAGCAGTACTTC
TRBJ1-2 | TRBV6-1 | . | . | CASSGTAVFLTF | TGTGCCAGCAGTGGAACCGCAGTCTTCCTCACCTTC
TRBJ2-3 | TRBV7-9 | TRBD2 | . | CASSATSVIGADTQYF | TGTGCCAGCAGCGCCACTAGCGTGATAGGGGCAGATACGCAGTATTTT
TRBJ2-2 | TRBV5-4 | . | . | CASSLGGNTGELFF | TGTGCCAGCAGCTTGGGAGGGAACACCGGGGAGCTGTTTTTT
TRBJ2-2 | TRBV19 | . | . | CASRSRTLANTGELFF | TGTGCCAGTAGGAGCCGGACTCTAGCGAACACCGGGGAGCTGTTTTTT
TRBJ2-3 | TRBV4-2 | . | . | CASSHGTGTDTQYF | TGTGCCAGCAGCCACGGGACTGGCACAGATACGCAGTATTTT
TRBJ1-5 | TRBV5-8 | TRBD1 | . | CASSLGTGGNQPQHF | TGTGCCAGCAGCCTAGGGACAGGGGGTAATCAGCCCCAGCATTTT
TRBJ1-1 | TRBV5-8 | TRBD1 | . | CASSHRTGGLDGFF | TGTGCCAGCAGCCATAGGACAGGGGGCCTCGATGGTTTCTTT
TRBJ2-5 | TRBV2 | . | . | CASSASPGTQYF | TGTGCCAGCAGTGCTAGTCCCGGTACCCAGTACTTC
TRBJ2-7 | TRBV5-4 | . | . | CASSHLNTGFYEQYF | TGTGCCAGCAGCCACCTGAATACAGGGTTCTACGAGCAGTACTTC
TRBJ2-1 | TRBV7-2 | TRBD2 | . | CASSSSGRGPWNEQFF | TGTGCCAGCAGCTCGAGCGGGAGGGGCCCGTGGAATGAGCAGTTCTTC
TRBJ1-2 | TRBV5-1 | . | . | CASSLAGVRNGYTF | TGCGCCAGCAGCTTGGCAGGTGTCCGAAATGGCTACACCTTC
TRBJ1-2 | TRBV7-2 | . | . | CASSLDRVKNYGYTF | TGTGCCAGCAGCTTAGACAGGGTGAAAAACTATGGCTACACCTTC
TRBJ1-6 | TRBV27 | . | few | CASSSRQVVDSPLHF | TGTGCCAGCAGTTCCCGCCAGGTGGTAGATTCACCCCTCCACTTT
TRBJ2-5 | TRBV5-6 | TRBD2 | . | CASSLIGLDEETQYF | TGTGCCAGCAGCTTAATAGGACTAGACGAAGAGACCCAGTACTTC
TRBJ2-2 | TRBV15 | TRBD1 | once | CATSRDLRGQILNAGELFF | TGTGCCACCAGCAGAGATTTACGGGGACAGATCCTCAACGCCGGGGAGCTGTTTTTT
TRBJ1-2 | TRBV6-1 | . | . | CASRGGLSYGYTF | TGTGCCAGCAGGGGGGGACTGAGCTATGGCTACACCTTC
TRBJ2-1 | TRBV4-2 | . | once | CASSPRLYNEQFF | TGTGCCAGCAGCCCAAGATTATACAATGAGCAGTTCTTC
TRBJ2-5 | TRBV7-6 | . | . | CASSLNSETQYF | TGTGCCAGCAGCTTAAACTCGGAGACCCAGTACTTC
TRBJ1-3 | TRBV19 | . | . | CASSIPLISGNTIYF | TGTGCCAGTAGTATCCCGCTCATCTCTGGAAACACCATATATTTT
TRBJ1-1 | TRBV18 | . | . | CASSPGATRNTEAFF | TGTGCCAGCTCACCGGGAGCTACTAGGAACACTGAAGCTTTCTTT
TRBJ1-1 | TRBV19 | TRBD1 | . | CASSSRTGRTEAFF | TGTGCCAGTAGTTCCCGGACAGGGAGAACTGAAGCTTTCTTT
TRBJ2-7 | TRBV7-8 | TRBD1 | . | CASSQRTGPIYEQYF | TGTGCCAGCAGCCAAAGGACAGGGCCCATCTACGAGCAGTACTTC
TRBJ1-1 | TRBV19 | . | few | CASSLPPAGTPNTEAFF | TGTGCCAGTTCTTTGCCCCCCGCCGGGACACCGAACACTGAAGCTTTCTTT
TRBJ2-7 | TRBV29-1 | . | . | CSVVSAAGQYF | TGCAGCGTTGTTTCAGCGGCCGGCCAGTACTTC
TRBJ2-1 | TRBV7-3 | TRBD2 | few | CASSLGTSGGYNEQFF | TGTGCCAGCAGCTTAGGGACTAGCGGGGGGTACAATGAGCAGTTCTTC
TRBJ2-7 | TRBV6-6 | TRBD2 | . | CASSLAGGRSYEQYF | TGTGCCAGCAGTTTAGCGGGGGGACGCTCCTACGAGCAGTACTTC
TRBJ2-7 | TRBV7-9 | TRBD1 | . | CASSFPGQGFYEQYF | TGTGCCAGCAGCTTTCCGGGACAGGGGTTCTACGAGCAGTACTTC
TRBJ1-2 | TRBV11-2 | . | . | CASSLTDYYGYTF | TGTGCCAGCAGCTTGACAGATTATTATGGCTACACCTTC
TRBJ2-5 | TRBV19 | . | . | CASRDGQETQYF | TGTGCCAGTAGAGACGGGCAAGAGACCCAGTACTTC
TRBJ1-6 | TRBV6-1 | . | . | CASSEGVDSPLHF | TGTGCCAGCAGTGAGGGGGTCGATTCACCCCTCCACTTT
TRBJ2-2 | TRBV2 | TRBD1 | . | CASSDRGLTGELFF | TGTGCCAGCAGTGACAGGGGGCTAACCGGGGAGCTGTTTTTT
TRBJ2-1 | TRBV5-4 | . | . | CASSFRGFNEQFF | TGTGCCAGCAGTTTCAGGGGTTTCAATGAGCAGTTCTTC
TRBJ2-1 | TRBV15 | . | . | CATSRVGVGAYNEQFF | TGTGCCACCAGCAGAGTTGGGGTGGGCGCCTACAATGAGCAGTTCTTC
TRBJ2-7 | TRBV30 | TRBD1 | . | CAWSADREPYEQYF | TGTGCCTGGAGTGCGGACAGGGAGCCGTACGAGCAGTACTTC
TRBJ2-7 | TRBV7-2 | TRBD1 | . | CASSYGQGGYEQYF | TGTGCCAGCAGCTACGGACAGGGGGGCTACGAGCAGTACTTC
TRBJ2-7 | TRBV10-3 | TRBD2 | once | CAISVLAGADEQYF | TGTGCCATCAGTGTGCTAGCGGGAGCCGACGAGCAGTACTTC
TRBJ1-1 | TRBV25-1 | . | . | CASSEYKGNLNTEAFF | TGTGCCAGCAGTGAATATAAGGGAAACTTGAACACTGAAGCTTTCTTT
TRBJ1-1 | TRBV28 | . | . | CASTRGRWDTEAFF | TGTGCCAGCACAAGAGGGCGGTGGGACACTGAAGCTTTCTTT
TRBJ2-1 | TRBV4-1 | . | . | CASSQVAGLAVYEQFF | TGCGCCAGCAGCCAAGTGGCCGGACTCGCGGTATATGAGCAGTTCTTC
TRBJ1-2 | TRBV19 | . | few | CASRRPGGRDYGYTF | TGTGCCAGTAGGAGGCCCGGGGGGCGCGACTATGGCTACACCTTC
TRBJ2-7 | TRBV11-1 | . | few | CASSLVDWSYEQYF | TGTGCCAGCAGCTTAGTGGACTGGTCCTACGAGCAGTACTTC
TRBJ2-5 | TRBV5-4 | TRBD2 | . | CASRPGLAGWETQYF | TGTGCCAGCCGTCCGGGACTAGCGGGATGGGAGACCCAGTACTTC
TRBJ1-2 | TRBV9 | . | . | CASSPRTLVGGYTF | TGTGCCAGCAGCCCCCGGACACTCGTGGGGGGCTACACCTTC
TRBJ1-5 | TRBV4-2 | . | . | CASSQDLLQPQHF | TGTGCCAGCAGCCAAGATCTTCTTCAGCCCCAGCATTTT